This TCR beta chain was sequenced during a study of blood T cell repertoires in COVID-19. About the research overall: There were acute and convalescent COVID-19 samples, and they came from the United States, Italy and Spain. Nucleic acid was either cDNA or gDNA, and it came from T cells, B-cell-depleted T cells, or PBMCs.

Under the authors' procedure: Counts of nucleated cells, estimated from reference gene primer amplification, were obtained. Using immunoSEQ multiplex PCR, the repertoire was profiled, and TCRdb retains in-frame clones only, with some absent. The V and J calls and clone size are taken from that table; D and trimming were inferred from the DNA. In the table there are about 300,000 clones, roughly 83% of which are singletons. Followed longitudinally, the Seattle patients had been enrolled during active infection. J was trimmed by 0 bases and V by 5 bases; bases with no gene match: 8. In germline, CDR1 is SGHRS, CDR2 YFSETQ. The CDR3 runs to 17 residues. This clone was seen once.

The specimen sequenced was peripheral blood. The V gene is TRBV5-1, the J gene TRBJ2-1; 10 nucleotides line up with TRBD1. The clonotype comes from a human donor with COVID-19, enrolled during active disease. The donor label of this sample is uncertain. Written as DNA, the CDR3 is TGCGCCAGCAGTTCCGACAGGGGGCTGAGCTCCTACAATGAGCAGTTCTTC. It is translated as CASSSDRGLSSYNEQFF. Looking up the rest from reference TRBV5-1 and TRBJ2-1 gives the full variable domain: KAGVTQTPRYLIKTRGQQVTLSCSPISGHRSVSWYQQTPGQGLQFLFEYFSETQRNKGNFPGRFSGRQFSNSRSEMNVSTLELGDSALYLCASSSDRGLSSYNEQFFGPGTRLTVL.